This TCR beta chain was captured by sequencing in a study of a mutant IDH1 vaccine in newly diagnosed glioma. Points on this clone: Its antigen is unidentified.

Indicated time point: week 35, safety follow-up. Mutant IDH1 20-mer peptide, at 300 ug, made up each vaccine dose, with topical imiquimod. Each tumor in the donors was a new WHO grade 3 or 4 astrocytoma, IDH1-mutant and ATRX-lost. The CDR3 totals 14 residues. V lost 6 bases to trimming and J lost 8 bases, with 19 bases between them. TCRdb's table, derived via immunoSEQ multiplex PCR, lists solely in-frame clones and lacks some. The sample includes about 32,000 clones, roughly 80% of them seen just once. This receptor was obtained from a woman between 18 and 29 years old with glioma. The sequences come from PBMCs, collected from a glioma patient whose treatment included an IDH1 peptide vaccine. The genes are TRBV23-1 and TRBJ1-2; the D gene is possibly TRBD1 (5 bases). TRBV23-1 carries the ORF label, with uncertain function. The DNA of the CDR3 is TGCGCCAGCAGCCTACGGTGGGGCCCCATGGGCTACACCTTC. The encoded protein is CASSLRWGPMGYTF.